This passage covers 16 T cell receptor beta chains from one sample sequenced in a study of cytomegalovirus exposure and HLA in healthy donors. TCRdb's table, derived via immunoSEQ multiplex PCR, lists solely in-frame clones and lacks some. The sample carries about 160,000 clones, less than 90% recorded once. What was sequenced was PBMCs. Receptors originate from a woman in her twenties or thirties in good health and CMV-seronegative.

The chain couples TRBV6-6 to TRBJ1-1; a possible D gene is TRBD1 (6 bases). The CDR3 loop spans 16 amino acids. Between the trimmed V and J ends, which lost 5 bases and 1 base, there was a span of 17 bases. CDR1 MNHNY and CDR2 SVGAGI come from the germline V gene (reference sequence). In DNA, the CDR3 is TGTGCCAGCAGTCTCGGAAGACAGGAAAAGAACACTGAAGCTTTCTTT. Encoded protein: CASSLGRQEKNTEAFF.

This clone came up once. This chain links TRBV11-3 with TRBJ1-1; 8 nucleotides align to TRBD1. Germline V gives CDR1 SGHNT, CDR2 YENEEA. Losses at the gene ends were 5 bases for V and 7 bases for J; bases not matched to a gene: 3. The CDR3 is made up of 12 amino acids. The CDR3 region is CASSQGQGEAFF. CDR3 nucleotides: TGTGCCAGCAGCCAAGGACAGGGTGAAGCTTTCTTT.

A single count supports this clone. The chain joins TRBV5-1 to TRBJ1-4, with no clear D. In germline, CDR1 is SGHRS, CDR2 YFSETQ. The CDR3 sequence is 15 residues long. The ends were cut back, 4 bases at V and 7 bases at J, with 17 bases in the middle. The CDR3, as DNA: TGCGCCAGCAGCGAGGCGGCGGGGTCTAGTGAAAAACTGTTTTTT. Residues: CASSEAAGSSEKLFF.

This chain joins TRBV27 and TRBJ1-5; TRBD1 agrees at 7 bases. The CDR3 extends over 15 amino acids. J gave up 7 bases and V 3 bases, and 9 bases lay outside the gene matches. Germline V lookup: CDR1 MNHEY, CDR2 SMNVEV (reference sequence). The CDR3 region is CASSLGQGVGQPQHF. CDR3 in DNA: TGTGCCAGCAGTTTGGGGCAGGGGGTCGGACAGCCCCAGCATTTT.

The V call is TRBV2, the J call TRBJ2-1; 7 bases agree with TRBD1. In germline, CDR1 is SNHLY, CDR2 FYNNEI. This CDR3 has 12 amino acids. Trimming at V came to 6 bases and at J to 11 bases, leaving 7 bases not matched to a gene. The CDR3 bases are TGTGCCAGCAGGGCAGGGACAGACAAGCAGTTCTTC. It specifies CASRAGTDKQFF.

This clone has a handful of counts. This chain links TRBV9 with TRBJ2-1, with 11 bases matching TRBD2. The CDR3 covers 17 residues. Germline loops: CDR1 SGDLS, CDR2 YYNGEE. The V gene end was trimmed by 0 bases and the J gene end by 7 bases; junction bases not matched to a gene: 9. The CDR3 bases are TGTGCCAGCAGCGTAGGTGTTGGACTAGCGGGTACTAATGAGCAGTTCTTC. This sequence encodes CASSVGVGLAGTNEQFF.

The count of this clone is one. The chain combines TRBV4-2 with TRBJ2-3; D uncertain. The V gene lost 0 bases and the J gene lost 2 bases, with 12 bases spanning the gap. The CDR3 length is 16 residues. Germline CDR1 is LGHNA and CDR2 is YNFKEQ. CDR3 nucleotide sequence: TGTGCCAGCAGCCAAGATGCCAGGTCGAACACAGATACGCAGTATTTT. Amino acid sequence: CASSQDARSNTDTQYF.

Here the CDR3 DNA reads TGTGCCAGCAGCTTGGACACCGACACTGAAGCTTTCTTT. It yields the protein CASSLDTDTEAFF. The gene calls are TRBV11-2 and TRBJ1-1; a weak D match, TRBD1 (5 bases). CDR1 is SGHAT and CDR2 is FQNNGV in the germline V gene. The CDR3 length is 13 residues. V was trimmed by 3 bases and J by 3 bases, leaving 8 bases between them.

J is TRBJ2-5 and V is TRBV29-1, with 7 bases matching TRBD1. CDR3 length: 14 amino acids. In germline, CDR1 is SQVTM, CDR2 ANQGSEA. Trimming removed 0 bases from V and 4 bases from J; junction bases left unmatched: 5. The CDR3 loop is CSVEDKQGRETQYF. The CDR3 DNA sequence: TGCAGCGTTGAAGATAAACAGGGGAGAGAGACCCAGTACTTC.

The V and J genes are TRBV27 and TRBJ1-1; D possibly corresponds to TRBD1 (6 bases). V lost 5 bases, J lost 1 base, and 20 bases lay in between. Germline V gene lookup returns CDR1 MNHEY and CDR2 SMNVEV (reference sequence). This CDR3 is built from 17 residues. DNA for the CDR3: TGTGCCAGCAGTCGTCAACAGGGAACACCCGGGAACACTGAAGCTTTCTTT. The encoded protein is CASSRQQGTPGNTEAFF.

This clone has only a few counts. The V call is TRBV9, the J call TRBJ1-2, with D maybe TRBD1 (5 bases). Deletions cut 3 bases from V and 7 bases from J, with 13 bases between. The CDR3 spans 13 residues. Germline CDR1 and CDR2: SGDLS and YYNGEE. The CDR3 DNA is TGTGCCAGCAGCGAAGGGGTTCTCGGTGGCTACACCTTC. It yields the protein CASSEGVLGGYTF.

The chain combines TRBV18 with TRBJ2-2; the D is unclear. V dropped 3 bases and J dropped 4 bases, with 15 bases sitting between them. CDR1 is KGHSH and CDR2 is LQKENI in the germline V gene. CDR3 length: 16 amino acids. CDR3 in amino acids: CASSPGRSIGTGELFF. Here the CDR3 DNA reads TGTGCCAGCTCACCGGGTCGGAGTATCGGCACCGGGGAGCTGTTTTTT.

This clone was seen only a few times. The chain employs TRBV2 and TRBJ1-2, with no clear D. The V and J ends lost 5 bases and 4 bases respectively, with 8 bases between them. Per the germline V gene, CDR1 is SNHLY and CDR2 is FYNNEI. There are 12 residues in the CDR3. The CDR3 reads CASSMTSYGYTF. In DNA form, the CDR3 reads TGTGCCAGCAGTATGACAAGCTATGGCTACACCTTC.

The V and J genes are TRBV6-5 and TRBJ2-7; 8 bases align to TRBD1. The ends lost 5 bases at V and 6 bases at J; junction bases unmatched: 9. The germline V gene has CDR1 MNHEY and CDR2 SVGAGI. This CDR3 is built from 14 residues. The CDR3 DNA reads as TGTGCCAGCAGTGGGACAGGCGCTTTCGGCGAGCAGTACTTC. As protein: CASSGTGAFGEQYF.

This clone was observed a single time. CDR3 sequence: CASSYGGTAGYEQYF. The CDR3 coding sequence is TGTGCCAGCAGTTACGGGGGGACAGCGGGCTACGAGCAGTACTTC. This rearrangement joins TRBV6-5 to TRBJ2-7; tentative D call: TRBD1 (7 bases). CDR3 length: 15 amino acids. CDR1 MNHEY and CDR2 SVGAGI come from the germline V gene. The V gene lost 2 bases and the J gene lost 3 bases, with 14 bases spanning the gap.

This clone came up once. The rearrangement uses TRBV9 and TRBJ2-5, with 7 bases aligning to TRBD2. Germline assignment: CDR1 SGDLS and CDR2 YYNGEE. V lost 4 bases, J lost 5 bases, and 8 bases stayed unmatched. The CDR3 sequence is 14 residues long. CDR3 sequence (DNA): TGTGCCAGCAGCCCCGGGGGAGGGACGGAGACCCAGTACTTC. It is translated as CASSPGGGTETQYF.